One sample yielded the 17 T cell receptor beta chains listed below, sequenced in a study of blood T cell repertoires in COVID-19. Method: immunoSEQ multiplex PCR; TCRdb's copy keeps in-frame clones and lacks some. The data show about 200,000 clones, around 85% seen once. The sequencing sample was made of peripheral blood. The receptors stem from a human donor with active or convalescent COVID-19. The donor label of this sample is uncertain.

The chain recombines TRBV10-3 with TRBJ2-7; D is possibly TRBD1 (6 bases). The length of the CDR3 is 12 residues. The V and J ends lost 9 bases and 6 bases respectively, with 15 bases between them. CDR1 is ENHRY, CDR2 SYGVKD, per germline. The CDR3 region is CAIAPGAGEQYF. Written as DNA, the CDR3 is TGTGCCATAGCGCCAGGGGCGGGCGAGCAGTACTTC.

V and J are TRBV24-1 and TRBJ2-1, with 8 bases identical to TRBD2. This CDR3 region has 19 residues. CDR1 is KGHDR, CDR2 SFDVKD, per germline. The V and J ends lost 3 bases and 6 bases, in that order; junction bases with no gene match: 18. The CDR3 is CATSDRRGAERRTPNEQFF. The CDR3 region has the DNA TGTGCCACCAGTGATAGGCGGGGGGCTGAGCGGAGAACCCCCAATGAGCAGTTCTTC.

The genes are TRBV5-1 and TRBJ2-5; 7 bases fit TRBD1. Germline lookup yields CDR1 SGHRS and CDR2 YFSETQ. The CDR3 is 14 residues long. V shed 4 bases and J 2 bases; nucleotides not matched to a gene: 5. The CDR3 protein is CASSAGQAQETQYF. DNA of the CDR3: TGCGCCAGCAGCGCCGGACAGGCGCAAGAGACCCAGTACTTC.

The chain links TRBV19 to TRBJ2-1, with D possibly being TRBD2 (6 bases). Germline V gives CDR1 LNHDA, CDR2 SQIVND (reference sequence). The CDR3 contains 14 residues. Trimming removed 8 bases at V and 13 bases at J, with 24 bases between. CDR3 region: CASSSGLGVYPQFF. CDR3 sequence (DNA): TGTGCCAGTTCAAGCGGGCTGGGCGTCTATCCTCAGTTCTTC.

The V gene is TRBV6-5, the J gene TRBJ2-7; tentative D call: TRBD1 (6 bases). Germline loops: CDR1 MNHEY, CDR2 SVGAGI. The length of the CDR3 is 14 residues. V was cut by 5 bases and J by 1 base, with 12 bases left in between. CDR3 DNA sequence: TGTGCCAGCAGTCGACAGGTGGGATCCTACGAGCAGTACTTC. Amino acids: CASSRQVGSYEQYF.

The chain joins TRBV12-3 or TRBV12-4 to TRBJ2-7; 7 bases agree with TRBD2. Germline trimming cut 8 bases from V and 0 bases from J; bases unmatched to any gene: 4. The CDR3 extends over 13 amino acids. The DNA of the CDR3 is TGTGCCAGCTCCCAGCGGGGCTCCTACGAGCAGTACTTC. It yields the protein CASSQRGSYEQYF.

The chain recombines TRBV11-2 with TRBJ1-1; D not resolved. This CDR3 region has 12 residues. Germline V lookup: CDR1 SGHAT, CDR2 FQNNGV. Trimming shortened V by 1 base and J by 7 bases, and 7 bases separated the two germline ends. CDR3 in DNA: TGTGCCAGCAGCTTAGTTAGAATTGAAGCTTTCTTT. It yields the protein CASSLVRIEAFF.

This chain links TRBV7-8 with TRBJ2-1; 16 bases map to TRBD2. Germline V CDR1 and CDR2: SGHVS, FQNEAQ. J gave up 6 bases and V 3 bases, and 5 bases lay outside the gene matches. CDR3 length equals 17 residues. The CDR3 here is CASSFMGLAGGGNEQFF. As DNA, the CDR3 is TGTGCCAGCAGCTTCATGGGACTAGCGGGAGGGGGCAATGAGCAGTTCTTC.

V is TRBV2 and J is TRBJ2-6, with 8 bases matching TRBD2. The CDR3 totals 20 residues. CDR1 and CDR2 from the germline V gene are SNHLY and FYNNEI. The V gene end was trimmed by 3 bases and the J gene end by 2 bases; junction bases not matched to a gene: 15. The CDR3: CASSEFGLGGGRTGANVLTF. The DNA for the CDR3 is TGTGCCAGCAGTGAGTTCGGACTCGGCGGGGGGAGAACTGGGGCCAACGTCCTGACTTTC.

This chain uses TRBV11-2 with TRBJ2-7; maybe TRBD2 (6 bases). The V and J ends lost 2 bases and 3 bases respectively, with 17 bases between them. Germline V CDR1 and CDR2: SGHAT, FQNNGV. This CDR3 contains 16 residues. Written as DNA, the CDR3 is TGTGCCAGCAGCTTACCCGGGCCGAGCGGGTACTACGAGCAGTACTTC. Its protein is CASSLPGPSGYYEQYF. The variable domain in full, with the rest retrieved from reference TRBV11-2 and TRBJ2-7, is EAGVAQSPRYKIIEKRQSVAFWCNPISGHATLYWYQQILGQGPKLLIQFQNNGVVDDSQLPKDRFSAERLKGVDSTLKIQPAKLEDSAVYLCASSLPGPSGYYEQYFGPGTRLTVT.

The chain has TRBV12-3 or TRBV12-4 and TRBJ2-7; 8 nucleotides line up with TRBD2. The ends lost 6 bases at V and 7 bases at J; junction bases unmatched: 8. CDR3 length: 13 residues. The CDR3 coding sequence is TGTGCCAGCAGCCTGCGGGGGGCGGGGGAGCAGTACTTC. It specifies CASSLRGAGEQYF.

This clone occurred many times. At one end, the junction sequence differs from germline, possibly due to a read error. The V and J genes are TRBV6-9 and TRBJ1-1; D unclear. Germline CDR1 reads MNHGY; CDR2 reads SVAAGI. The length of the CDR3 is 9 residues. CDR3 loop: CATNNEAFF. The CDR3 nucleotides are TGTGCCACCAACAATGAAGCTTTCTTT.

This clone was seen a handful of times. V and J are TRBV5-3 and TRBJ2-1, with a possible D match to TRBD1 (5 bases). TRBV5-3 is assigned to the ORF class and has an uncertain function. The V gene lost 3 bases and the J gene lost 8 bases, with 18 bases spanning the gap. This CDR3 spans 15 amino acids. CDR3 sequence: CARSWTSRRKHEQFF. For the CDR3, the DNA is TGTGCCAGAAGCTGGACATCCCGGCGAAAACATGAGCAGTTCTTC.

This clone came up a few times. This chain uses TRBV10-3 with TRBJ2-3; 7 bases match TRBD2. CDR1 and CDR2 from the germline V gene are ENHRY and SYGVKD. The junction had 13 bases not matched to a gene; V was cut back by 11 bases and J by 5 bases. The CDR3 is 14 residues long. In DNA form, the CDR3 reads TGTGCCTCAAAGGATCTAGCGGCCAAAGATACGCAGTATTTT. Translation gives CASKDLAAKDTQYF.

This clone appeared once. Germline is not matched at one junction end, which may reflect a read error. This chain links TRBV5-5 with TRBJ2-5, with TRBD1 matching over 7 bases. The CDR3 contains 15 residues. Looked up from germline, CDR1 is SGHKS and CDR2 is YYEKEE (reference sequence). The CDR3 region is CASSDQGTAQKTQYF. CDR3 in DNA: TGTGCCAGCAGCGACCAGGGGACAGCCCAAAAGACCCAGTACTTC.

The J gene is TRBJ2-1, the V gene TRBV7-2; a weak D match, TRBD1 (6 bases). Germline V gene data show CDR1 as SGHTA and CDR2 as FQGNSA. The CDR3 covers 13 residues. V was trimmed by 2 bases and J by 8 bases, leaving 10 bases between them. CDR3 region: CASSLMGADEQFF. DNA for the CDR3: TGTGCCAGCAGCTTAATGGGGGCCGATGAGCAGTTCTTC.

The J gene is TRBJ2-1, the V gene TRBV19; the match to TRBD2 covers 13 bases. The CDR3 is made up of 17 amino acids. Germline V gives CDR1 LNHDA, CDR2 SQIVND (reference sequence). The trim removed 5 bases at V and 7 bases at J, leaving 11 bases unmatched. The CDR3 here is CASSGRTSGRGRNEQFF. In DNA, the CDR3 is TGTGCCAGTAGTGGTCGGACTAGCGGGAGAGGAAGGAATGAGCAGTTCTTC.